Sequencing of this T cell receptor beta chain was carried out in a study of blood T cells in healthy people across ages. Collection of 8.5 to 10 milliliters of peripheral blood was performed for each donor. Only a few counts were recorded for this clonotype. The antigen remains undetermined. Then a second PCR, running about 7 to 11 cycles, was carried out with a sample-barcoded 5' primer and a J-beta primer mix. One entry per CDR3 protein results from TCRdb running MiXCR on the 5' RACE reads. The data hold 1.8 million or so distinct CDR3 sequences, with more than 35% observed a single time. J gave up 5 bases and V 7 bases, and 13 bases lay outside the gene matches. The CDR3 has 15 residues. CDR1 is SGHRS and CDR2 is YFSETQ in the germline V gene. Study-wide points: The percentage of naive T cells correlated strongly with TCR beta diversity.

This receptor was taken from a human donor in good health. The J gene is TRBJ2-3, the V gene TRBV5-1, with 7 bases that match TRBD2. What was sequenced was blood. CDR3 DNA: TGCGCCAGCCATCCGTCGGGGGGTATGGGAGATACGCAGTATTTT. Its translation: CASHPSGGMGDTQYF.